This TCR beta chain came from a study of persistence of HIV-infected CD4 T cells. Sequencing used immunoSEQ version 4 in survey mode. Sequencing was performed with immunoSEQ multiplex PCR; in TCRdb, only in-frame clones are kept and a portion is missing. The sample shows about 43,000 clones, around 89% of them seen only once. From germline, CDR1 is MDHEN and CDR2 SYDVKM. The CDR3 is 14 amino acids. The V end lost 6 bases, the J end lost 7 bases, and 18 bases lay between the germline ends. Anti-CD3/anti-CD28 beads served as a nonspecific positive control stimulus. Sorting selected CD4+ T cells upregulating both CD40 ligand and CD69. As for this clone: Antigen: not known.

Sequences were derived from CD4+ T cells sorted from PBMCs after approximately 20-hour stimulation, sampled from a patient who received antiretroviral therapy. This TCR was sampled from an adult man with HIV who was CMV-seropositive. The chain joins TRBV28 to TRBJ1-2; D might be TRBD1 (6 bases). CDR3 residues: CASSLDGGARGYTF. The CDR3 DNA follows: TGTGCCAGCAGCTTGGATGGGGGGGCTCGTGGCTACACCTTC.